This T cell receptor (beta chain) came from a study of blood T cell repertoires in COVID-19. The wider study: Sources were T cells, B-cell-depleted T cells, or PBMCs; the material itself was cDNA or gDNA.

Germline V CDR1 and CDR2: SNHLY, FYNNEI. The CDR3 totals 15 residues. Deletions cut 4 bases from V and 4 bases from J, with 14 bases between. TCRdb keeps only in-frame clones here, not all; method: immunoSEQ multiplex PCR. The sample lists about 130,000 clones; 80% to 85% were seen once. The rearrangement uses TRBV2 and TRBJ1-3; a weak D match, TRBD1 (6 bases). The sample taken for sequencing was PBMCs or T cells enriched from blood (not recorded which). The TCR was taken from a man aged 25-40 years who had recovered from COVID-19. CDR3 loop: CASSGERQVGNTIYF. As DNA, the CDR3 is TGTGCCAGCAGTGGAGAAAGACAGGTCGGAAACACCATATATTTT. The complete variable domain, with remaining parts taken from reference TRBV2 and TRBJ1-3, reads EPEVTQTPSHQVTQMGQEVILRCVPISNHLYFYWYRQILGQKVEFLVSFYNNEISEKSEIFDDQFSVERPDGSNFTLKIRSTKLEDSAMYFCASSGERQVGNTIYFGEGSWLTVV.